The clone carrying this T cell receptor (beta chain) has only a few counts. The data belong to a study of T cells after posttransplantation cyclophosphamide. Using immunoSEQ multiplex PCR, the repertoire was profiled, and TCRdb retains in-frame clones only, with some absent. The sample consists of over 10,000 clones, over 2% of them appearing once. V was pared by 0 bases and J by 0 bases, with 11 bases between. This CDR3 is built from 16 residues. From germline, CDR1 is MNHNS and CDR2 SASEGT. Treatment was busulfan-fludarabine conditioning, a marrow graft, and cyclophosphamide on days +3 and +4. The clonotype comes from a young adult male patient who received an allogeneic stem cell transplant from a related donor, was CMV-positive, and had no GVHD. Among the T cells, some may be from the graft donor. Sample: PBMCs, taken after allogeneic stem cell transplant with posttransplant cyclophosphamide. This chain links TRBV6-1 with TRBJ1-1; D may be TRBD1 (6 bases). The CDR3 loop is CASSEAPTGLNTEAFF. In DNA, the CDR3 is TGTGCCAGCAGTGAAGCGCCCACAGGGCTGAACACTGAAGCTTTCTTT.